This T cell receptor beta chain appears in the sequencing data of a study of blood T cells in healthy people across ages (dated by TCRdb to about 2015). Describing the broader study: Template switching captured roughly one uniquely barcoded TCR beta cDNA molecule per two T cells in model experiments. Four age groups were formed from the donors: young (average roughly 15 years), middle-aged (roughly 38), aged (under 70) and long-lived (around 82). Age-related changes in TCR beta repertoire diversity were measured in the study by deep sequencing normalized with unique cDNA molecular identifiers. Two additional independent replicas of 1 million unique cDNA reads from the same blood draw were analyzed for two donors (one aged 18 to 29 and one aged 80 or older). To avoid experimental bias, donors of different ages were distributed randomly across sequencing lanes. Results the study describes overall, beyond this receptor: Because donor CMV infection status was unknown, age-related changes in expanded clonotypes were potentially confounded. Because profiling used bulk unsorted PBMCs, naive and antigen-experienced compartments could not be compared conclusively. The percentage of naive T cells measured by flow cytometry correlated strongly with observed TCR beta diversity. Total diversity estimates from one million sequenced T cells were considered lower bounds and underestimates. Observed TCR beta diversity per million T cells fell roughly linearly with age, and a significant reduction was already apparent by age roughly 40. Compared with the aged group, the long-lived group had more naive CD4+ T cells, fewer expanded clones and increased TCR diversity, a pattern suggesting age selection.

This clonotype was observed a handful of times. What antigen it recognizes has not been identified. Base qualities are missing; no much larger clone stands one base away. Systemically healthy Caucasian individuals from Russia, approximately 39 in total and aged about 6 to 100 years, were included as donors. Each donor gave about 9.7 milliliters of peripheral blood, drawn into EDTA-treated Vacutainer tubes. PBMCs were isolated by Ficoll-Paque density-gradient centrifugation, with at least 7 million obtained per sample. Total RNA, at least 6 micrograms per sample, was extracted from PBMCs with Trizol reagent. For every donor, flow cytometry on a PBMC aliquot measured the percentage of naive CD45RAhigh/CD27high T cells. Library preparation employed 5' RACE. Data came from an Illumina HiSeq 2500. A second PCR of roughly 7 to 11 cycles was performed with a sample-barcoded 5' primer and a J-beta primer mix. Each TCR beta cDNA molecule received a unique molecular identifier from a template-switch 5' adaptor carrying 12 random nucleotides. Each sample yielded at least 2.5 million CDR3-containing paired-end reads. All of the RNA was converted into first-strand cDNA using the Mint cDNA synthesis kit, with a TRBC-specific oligonucleotide serving as the primer. All cDNA was treated with uracil-DNA glycosylase and then went through a first 18-cycle PCR with the universal primers M1SS and BC2_uni_R. The published analysis was carried out like this. For normalization, 1 million high-quality reads, each with a distinct molecular identifier, were randomly selected from each sample. Reads with shared molecular identifiers were discarded instead of being binned into consensus sequences. CDR3 identification, clonotype clustering and error correction used MiTCR with a Q25 quality threshold and the strictest error-elimination algorithm. Lower-bound total TCR beta diversity was estimated with a nonparametric unseen species model using Euler transformation. The public sequencing data were trimmed at Q25 with fastp and processed into clonotypes with MiXCR by TCRdb, which kept only in-frame beta chains. Merged by CDR3 protein, the rows form single entries marked with the most common genes and DNA. The V and J calls here are based on TCRdb, not the publication. Within this sample are about 680,000 distinct CDR3 sequences, with roughly 50% of them counted one time only. Of the sample, 30% to 40% falls within the top ten clones.

CDR1 LGHNA and CDR2 YNFKEQ are derived from the germline V gene. V loses 2 bases of germline sequence and J loses 6 bases, and the interval between the two ends is 5 bases. There are 11 amino acids in the CDR3, from cysteine to phenylalanine inclusive. Only the CDR3 portion is preserved as DNA: 33 bases, with reading frame beginning at the first base. This TCR was sampled from a woman aged 55-70 years in good health. The sequenced material came from blood. This sequence uses TRBV4-2 and TRBJ2-7, with no confident D gene call. The CDR3 region: CASSQLTEQYF. The nucleotide sequence is TGTGCCAGCAGCCAATTAACCGAGCAGTACTTC.